The next 29 T cell receptor beta chains were all read from a single sample in a study of T cell repertoires in cytomegalovirus infection. Which antigens these TCRs recognize remains unknown. TCRdb re-derived calls from the reads in MiXCR, one entry per CDR3 protein. In the table there are 680,000 or so distinct CDR3 sequences, around 35% of which are singletons. Sequencing used cultured PBMCs, obtained from culture after CMV antigen stimulation. These receptors all stem from a human donor in good health (CMV status not recorded). Some clones in this sample may be carry-over from other donors' samples.

The chain combines TRBV7-9 with TRBJ1-6; 8 bases are shared with TRBD1. The germline gives CDR1 SEHNR, CDR2 FQNEAQ (reference sequence). The CDR3 is made up of 15 amino acids. The V and J ends lost 4 bases and 7 bases, in that order; junction bases with no gene match: 6. The CDR3 region has the DNA TGTGCCAGCAGCTCCCCCCAGGGGGCCAATTCACCCCTCCACTTT. Its protein product is CASSSPQGANSPLHF.

The chain joins TRBV10-3 to TRBJ2-7; TRBD1 matches at 7 bases. V trimming: 3 bases; J trimming: 2 bases; junction bases outside the gene matches: 4. This CDR3 region has 14 residues. The germline V gene encodes CDR1 ENHRY and CDR2 SYGVKD. Written as DNA, the CDR3 is TGTGCCATCAGTGAAGGGGGCTCCCCCTACGAGCAGTACTTC. Its translation is CAISEGGSPYEQYF.

The chain uses TRBV6-5 and TRBJ1-1, with no clear D. From germline, CDR1 is MNHEY and CDR2 SVGAGI. CDR3 size: 14 residues. V was cut by 0 bases and J by 1 base, with 6 bases left in between. The CDR3 DNA follows: TGTGCCAGCAGTTACTCGGCGGAGAACACTGAAGCTTTCTTT. Translated: CASSYSAENTEAFF.

This chain links TRBV12-3 or TRBV12-4 with TRBJ1-3, with D tentatively TRBD1 (5 bases). With 4 bases removed from V and 2 bases from J, the gap between germline ends came to 12 bases. This CDR3 is built from 15 residues. The CDR3 bases are TGTGCCAGCAGTTACAGACAGCCGCCTGGAAACACCATATATTTT. Protein: CASSYRQPPGNTIYF.

The chain couples TRBV19 to TRBJ1-2; 7 nucleotides align to TRBD1. Germline V lookup: CDR1 LNHDA, CDR2 SQIVND (reference sequence). The CDR3 extends over 14 amino acids. The V segment lost 4 bases and the J segment 2 bases; nucleotides outside the gene matches: 4. The CDR3 protein is CASSTRGSNYGYTF. DNA for the CDR3: TGTGCCAGTAGTACCAGGGGGTCGAACTATGGCTACACCTTC.

This chain uses TRBV28 with TRBJ1-2; a possible D gene is TRBD1 (6 bases). V dropped 3 bases and J dropped 6 bases, with 20 bases sitting between them. From germline, CDR1 is MDHEN and CDR2 SYDVKM. The CDR3 runs 16 residues. The CDR3 nucleotides read TGTGCCAGCAGTTTTCTCCGAGGGGGTACGATTAATGGCTACACCTTC. Translating it yields CASSFLRGGTINGYTF.

This chain links TRBV6-2 or TRBV6-3 with TRBJ2-7; no clear D gene. The CDR3 covers 13 residues. V shed 5 bases and J shed 1 base, with 9 bases lying between them. Germline V gene data show CDR1 as MNHEY and CDR2 as SVGEGT. The CDR3 sequence is CASSRSTSYEQYF. CDR3 nucleotides: TGTGCCAGCAGTCGTTCCACGTCCTACGAGCAGTACTTC.

The V gene is TRBV29-1, the J gene TRBJ2-3; D possibly corresponds to TRBD2 (7 bases). Trimming took 4 bases from V and 6 from J, leaving 17 bases between them. Germline assignment: CDR1 SQVTM and CDR2 ANQGSEA. The CDR3 contains 14 residues. The CDR3 loop is CSVVWGGPWDTQYF. CDR3 in DNA: TGCAGCGTTGTTTGGGGGGGCCCATGGGATACGCAGTATTTT.

V is TRBV7-2 and J is TRBJ2-7; D not resolved. Germline CDR1 SGHTA, CDR2 FQGNSA. The germline V and J ends were trimmed by 3 bases and 0 bases, with 9 bases remaining between them. This CDR3 has 14 residues. The CDR3 is CASSFLKRSYEQYF. The CDR3 region has the DNA TGTGCCAGCAGCTTTTTGAAGCGCTCCTACGAGCAGTACTTC.

This chain connects TRBV7-6 to TRBJ1-3; the match to TRBD1 covers 8 bases. The germline gives CDR1 SGHVS, CDR2 FNYEAQ. The CDR3 has 17 amino acids. Germline trimming cut 2 bases from V and 3 bases from J; bases unmatched to any gene: 9. The CDR3 bases are TGTGCCAGCAGCTTATCTCAGGGGGCCACGGGTGGAAACACCATATATTTT. This encodes CASSLSQGATGGNTIYF.

CDR3 nucleotides: TGTGCCAGCAGCCCCTGGGGGATCCGGGGTGAGCAGTTCTTC. It codes for CASSPWGIRGEQFF. V gene TRBV7-9 combines with J gene TRBJ2-1; D tentatively fits TRBD1 or TRBD2 (5 bases each). The CDR3 is made up of 14 amino acids. Germline lookup yields CDR1 SEHNR and CDR2 FQNEAQ (reference sequence). Trimming removed 5 bases from V and 9 bases from J, with 17 bases in between.

The rearrangement links TRBV6-2 or TRBV6-3 to TRBJ2-5; perhaps TRBD1 as D (6 bases). Trimming pared 7 bases from V and 5 bases from J, leaving 17 bases between. Germline values: CDR1 MNHEY, CDR2 SVGEGT. The CDR3 runs to 14 residues. The CDR3 nucleotides read TGTGCCAGCACCATTGGACAGACCCCTGAGACCCAGTACTTC. This encodes CASTIGQTPETQYF.

This clonotype was counted only a few times. The chain recombines TRBV6-1 with TRBJ2-3, with 13 bases fitting TRBD2. CDR1 and CDR2 from the germline V gene are MNHNS and SASEGT. The CDR3 extends over 20 amino acids. With V trimmed by 5 bases and J by 3 bases, 17 bases remained unmatched. The CDR3 nucleotides read TGTGCCAGCAGTACAAGACTAGCGGGGGGCCCAGCCGCGGGGACAGATACGCAGTATTTT. Translated: CASSTRLAGGPAAGTDTQYF.

This clonotype came up a few times. This rearrangement joins TRBV7-6 to TRBJ2-2; 7 bases are shared with TRBD1. Trimming at V came to 5 bases and at J to 1 base, leaving 7 bases not matched to a gene. Germline CDR1 and CDR2: SGHVS and FNYEAQ. CDR3 length: 16 amino acids. CDR3 loop: CASSQNRGRNTGELFF. CDR3 DNA sequence: TGTGCCAGCAGCCAGAACAGGGGCCGGAACACCGGGGAGCTGTTTTTT.

V and J are TRBV7-4 and TRBJ1-4; 7 bases are a match to TRBD1. Germline V gene sequence: CDR1 SGHVT, CDR2 SQSDAQ. The CDR3 is made up of 15 amino acids. With V trimmed by 4 bases and J by 8 bases, 10 bases remained unmatched. Written as DNA, the CDR3 is TGTGCCAGCAGCTCCGACAGGGCTATATGGGAAAAACTGTTTTTT. It yields the protein CASSSDRAIWEKLFF.

The V gene is TRBV7-2, the J gene TRBJ2-5; the match to TRBD2 covers 7 bases. Germline V gene lookup returns CDR1 SGHTA and CDR2 FQGNSA. This CDR3 spans 15 amino acids. The junction had 8 bases not matched to a gene; V was cut back by 5 bases and J by 2 bases. CDR3 amino acids: CASSRGGSGQETQYF. CDR3 bases: TGTGCCAGCAGCCGGGGCGGGAGTGGGCAAGAGACCCAGTACTTC.

This sequence joins TRBV6-1 and TRBJ2-7; the D is unclear. The CDR3 is 12 residues long. Trimming took 8 bases from V and 1 from J, leaving 9 bases between them. Germline V lookup: CDR1 MNHNS, CDR2 SASEGT. The CDR3 reads CASGVTSYEQYF. CDR3 bases: TGTGCCAGCGGCGTAACGTCCTACGAGCAGTACTTC.

This chain joins TRBV11-2 and TRBJ2-1; 8 bases align to TRBD2. The CDR3 totals 15 residues. CDR1 is SGHAT, CDR2 FQNNGV, per germline. V was pared by 4 bases and J by 9 bases, with 11 bases of the junction left unmatched. The CDR3 loop reads CASSYTGTSAGEQFF. CDR3 in DNA: TGTGCCAGCAGCTATACCGGGACTAGTGCGGGTGAGCAGTTCTTC.

This clonotype appeared a few times. The chain carries TRBV5-1 and TRBJ2-1, with TRBD2 matching 13 bases. The CDR3 totals 15 residues. Trimming took 4 bases from V and 15 from J; bases not matched to a gene: 13. Germline V gene lookup returns CDR1 SGHRS and CDR2 YFSETQ. CDR3 DNA: TGCGCCAGCAGCCCGGGACTAGCGGGGTCCGAGGGAGGGTTCTTC. The encoded protein is CASSPGLAGSEGGFF.

This rearrangement joins TRBV6-2 or TRBV6-3 to TRBJ2-5; 16 positions match TRBD2. Germline CDR1 reads MNHEY; CDR2 reads SVGEGT. Trimming removed 3 bases from V and 3 bases from J; junction bases left unmatched: 7. CDR3 length: 18 amino acids. The CDR3 region has the DNA TGTGCCAGCAGTTATGCGGGACTAGCGGGAGGGTCGGAAGAGACCCAGTACTTC. This gives the protein CASSYAGLAGGSEETQYF.

The genes are TRBV12-3 or TRBV12-4 and TRBJ2-1; 10 bases line up with TRBD2. The CDR3 extends over 16 amino acids. Trimming removed 5 bases from V and 6 bases from J; junction bases left unmatched: 10. This CDR3 is CASSKTGTSVINEQFF. The DNA of the CDR3 is TGTGCCAGCAGTAAAACCGGGACTAGCGTAATCAATGAGCAGTTCTTC.

CDR3 sequence: CASSLRSRRGSSYEQYF. The CDR3 coding sequence is TGTGCCAGCAGTTTACGATCCCGGCGGGGAAGCTCCTACGAGCAGTACTTC. This chain connects TRBV27 to TRBJ2-7, with a tentative D call TRBD2 (6 bases). The V gene's germline CDR1 is MNHEY and CDR2 SMNVEV (reference sequence). The CDR3 has 17 amino acids. The germline V and J ends were trimmed by 2 bases and 0 bases, with 17 bases remaining between them.

This clonotype has a handful of counts. The chain combines TRBV12-3 or TRBV12-4 with TRBJ2-4, with 7 bases lining up with TRBD2. CDR3 length: 16 amino acids. Germline trimming cut 1 base from V and 0 bases from J; bases unmatched to any gene: 3. The CDR3 nucleotides are TGTGCCAGCAGTTTAGGGGACTACCTAGCCAAAAACATTCAGTACTTC. As protein: CASSLGDYLAKNIQYF.

This clonotype came up once. The chain uses TRBV7-6 and TRBJ2-5, with D tentatively TRBD2 (5 bases). CDR1 SGHVS and CDR2 FNYEAQ come from the germline V gene. The CDR3 sequence is 15 residues long. With 1 base removed from V and 4 bases from J, the gap between germline ends came to 13 bases. The chain's CDR3 is CASSLGSGESETQYF. Here the CDR3 DNA reads TGTGCCAGCAGCTTAGGTTCCGGGGAGTCAGAGACCCAGTACTTC.

The chain employs TRBV20-1 and TRBJ2-7; D may match TRBD1 or TRBD2 (6 bases each). Trimming stripped 3 bases from V and 6 bases from J, with 18 bases between. The length of the CDR3 is 14 residues. Germline loops: CDR1 DFQATT, CDR2 SNEGSKA (reference sequence). CDR3 sequence (DNA): TGCAGTGCTAGCCCAGGGGTTGGAGGGAGCGAGCAGTACTTC. Protein: CSASPGVGGSEQYF.

The rearrangement joins TRBV5-4 to TRBJ1-6; no clear D gene. V lost 3 bases and J 10 bases, leaving 11 bases between the germline ends. Germline loops: CDR1 SGHNT, CDR2 YYREEE (reference sequence). The CDR3 is made up of 13 amino acids. CDR3 in DNA: TGTGCCAGCAGCTCAAGGGTGGAATCACCCCTCCACTTT. Translating gives CASSSRVESPLHF.

The rearrangement joins TRBV5-5 to TRBJ2-3; TRBD2 agrees at 10 bases. The CDR3 is 14 amino acids. From germline, CDR1 is SGHKS and CDR2 YYEKEE (reference sequence). The V segment lost 4 bases and the J segment 6 bases; nucleotides outside the gene matches: 5. CDR3 in amino acids: CASSLLAGKDTQYF. DNA for the CDR3: TGTGCCAGCAGCCTACTAGCGGGAAAGGATACGCAGTATTTT.

The V and J genes are TRBV12-3 or TRBV12-4 and TRBJ2-3; D remains unclear. There are 13 residues in the CDR3. Trimming removed 5 bases at V and 3 bases at J, with 9 bases between. The CDR3 spells CASSDWGTDTQYF. For the CDR3, the DNA is TGTGCCAGCAGTGACTGGGGAACAGATACGCAGTATTTT.

The count of this clonotype is one. The CDR3 here is CSARDASGYNEQFF. The DNA of the CDR3 is TGCAGTGCTAGAGATGCTAGCGGATACAATGAGCAGTTCTTC. The chain uses TRBV20-1 and TRBJ2-1; 7 nucleotides agree with TRBD2. The germline V gene has CDR1 DFQATT and CDR2 SNEGSKA (reference sequence). The CDR3 totals 14 residues. The ends lost 0 bases at V and 4 bases at J; junction bases unmatched: 3.